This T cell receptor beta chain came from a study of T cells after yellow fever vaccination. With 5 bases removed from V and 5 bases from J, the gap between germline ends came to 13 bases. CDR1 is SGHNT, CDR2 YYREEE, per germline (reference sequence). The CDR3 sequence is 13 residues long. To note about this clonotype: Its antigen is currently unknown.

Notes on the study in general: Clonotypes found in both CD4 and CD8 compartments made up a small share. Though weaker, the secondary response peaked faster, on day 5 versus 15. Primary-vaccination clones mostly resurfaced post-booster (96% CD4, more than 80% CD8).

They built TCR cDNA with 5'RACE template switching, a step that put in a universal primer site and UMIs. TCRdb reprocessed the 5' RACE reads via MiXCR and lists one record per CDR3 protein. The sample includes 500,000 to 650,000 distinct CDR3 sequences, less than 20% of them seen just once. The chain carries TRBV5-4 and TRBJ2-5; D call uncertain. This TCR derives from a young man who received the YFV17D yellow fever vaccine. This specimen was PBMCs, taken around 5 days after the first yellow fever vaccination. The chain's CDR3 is CASSLTNGETQYF. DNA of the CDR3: TGTGCCAGCAGTCTGACGAATGGGGAGACCCAGTACTTC.